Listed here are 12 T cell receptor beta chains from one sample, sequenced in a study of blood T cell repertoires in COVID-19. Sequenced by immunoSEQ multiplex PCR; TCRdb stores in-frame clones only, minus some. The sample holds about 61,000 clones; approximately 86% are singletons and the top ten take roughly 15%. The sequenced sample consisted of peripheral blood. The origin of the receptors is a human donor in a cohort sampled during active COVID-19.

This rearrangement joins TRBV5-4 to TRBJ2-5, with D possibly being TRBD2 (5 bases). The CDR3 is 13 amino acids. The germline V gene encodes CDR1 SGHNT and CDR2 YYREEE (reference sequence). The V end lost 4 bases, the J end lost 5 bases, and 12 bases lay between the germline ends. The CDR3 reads CASSHGISETQYF. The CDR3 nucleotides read TGTGCCAGCAGCCACGGGATCTCGGAGACCCAGTACTTC.

The CDR3 spells CASSPVSGANVLTF. The CDR3 DNA sequence: TGTGCCAGCAGTCCCGTATCTGGGGCCAACGTCCTGACTTTC. This chain links TRBV2 with TRBJ2-6, with unresolved D. With 5 bases removed from V and 1 base from J, the gap between germline ends came to 6 bases. Germline V gene lookup returns CDR1 SNHLY and CDR2 FYNNEI. The CDR3 sequence is 14 residues long.

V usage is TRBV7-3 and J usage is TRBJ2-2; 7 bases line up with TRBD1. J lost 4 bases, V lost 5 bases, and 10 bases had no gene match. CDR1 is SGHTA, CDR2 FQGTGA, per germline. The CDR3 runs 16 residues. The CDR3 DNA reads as TGTGCCAGCAGCCCCCAGACAGGGAGAGGCACCGGGGAGCTGTTTTTT. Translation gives CASSPQTGRGTGELFF.

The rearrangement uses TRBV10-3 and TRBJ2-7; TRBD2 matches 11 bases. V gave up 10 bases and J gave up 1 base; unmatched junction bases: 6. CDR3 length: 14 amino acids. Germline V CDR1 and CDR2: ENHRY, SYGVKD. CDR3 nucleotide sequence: TGTGCCACTCTGGCTAGCGGGGGGTCCTACGAGCAGTACTTC. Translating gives CATLASGGSYEQYF.

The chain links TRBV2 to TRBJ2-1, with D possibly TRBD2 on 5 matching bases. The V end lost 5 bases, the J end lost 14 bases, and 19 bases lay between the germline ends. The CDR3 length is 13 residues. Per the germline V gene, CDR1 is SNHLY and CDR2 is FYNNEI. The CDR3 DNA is TGTGCCAGCAGTCCCACGGGGATAAGCTTCAAGTTCTTC. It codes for CASSPTGISFKFF.

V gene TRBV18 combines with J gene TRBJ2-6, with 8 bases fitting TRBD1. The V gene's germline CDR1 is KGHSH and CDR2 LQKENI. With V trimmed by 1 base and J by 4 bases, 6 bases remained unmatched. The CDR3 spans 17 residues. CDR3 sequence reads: CASSPQGRGHGANVLTF. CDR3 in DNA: TGTGCCAGCTCACCACAGGGCAGGGGGCACGGGGCCAACGTCCTGACTTTC.

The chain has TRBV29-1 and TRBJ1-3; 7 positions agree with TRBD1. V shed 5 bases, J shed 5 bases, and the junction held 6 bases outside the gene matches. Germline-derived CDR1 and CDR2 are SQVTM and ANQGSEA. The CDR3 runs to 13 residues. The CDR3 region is CSVTTGQRNTIYF. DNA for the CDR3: TGCAGCGTTACAACGGGACAGCGAAACACCATATATTTT.

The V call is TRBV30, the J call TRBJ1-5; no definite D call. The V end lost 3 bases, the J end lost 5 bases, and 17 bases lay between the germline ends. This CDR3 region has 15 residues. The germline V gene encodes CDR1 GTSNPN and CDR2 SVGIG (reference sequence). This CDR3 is CAWRSVGREDQPQHF. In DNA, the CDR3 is TGTGCCTGGAGATCCGTAGGGAGGGAGGATCAGCCCCAGCATTTT.

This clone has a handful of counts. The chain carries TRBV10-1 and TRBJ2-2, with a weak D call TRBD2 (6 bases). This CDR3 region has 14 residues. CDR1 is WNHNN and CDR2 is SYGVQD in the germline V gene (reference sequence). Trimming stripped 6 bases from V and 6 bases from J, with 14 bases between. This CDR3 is CASRAGPSSGELFF. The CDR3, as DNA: TGCGCCAGCAGGGCGGGACCGAGCTCCGGGGAGCTGTTTTTT.

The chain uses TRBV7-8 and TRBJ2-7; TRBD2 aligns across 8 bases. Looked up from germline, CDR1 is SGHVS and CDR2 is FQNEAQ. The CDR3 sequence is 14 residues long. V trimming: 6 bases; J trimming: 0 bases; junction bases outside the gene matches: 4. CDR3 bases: TGTGCCAGCAGGCTTACTAGCGGCTCCTACGAGCAGTACTTC. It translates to CASRLTSGSYEQYF.

The DNA for the CDR3 is TGTGCCAGCAGTCCCGTCTCTAGCGGGAGGGCGGATACGCAGTATTTT. Its translation: CASSPVSSGRADTQYF. The chain has TRBV6-2 or TRBV6-3 and TRBJ2-3, with 12 bases identical to TRBD2. The CDR3 spans 16 residues. Germline lookup yields CDR1 MNHEY and CDR2 SVGEGT. After removal of 5 bases from V and 6 bases from J, the junction contained 9 bases not matched to a gene.

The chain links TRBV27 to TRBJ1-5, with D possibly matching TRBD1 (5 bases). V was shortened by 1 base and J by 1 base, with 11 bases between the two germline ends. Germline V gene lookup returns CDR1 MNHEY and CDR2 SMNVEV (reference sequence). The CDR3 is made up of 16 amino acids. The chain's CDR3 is CASSLFAGQSNQPQHF. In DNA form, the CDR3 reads TGTGCCAGCAGTTTATTCGCGGGGCAGAGCAATCAGCCCCAGCATTTT.